This TCR beta chain was retrieved from a study of monozygotic twins with inflammatory bowel disease. CDR1 and CDR2 from the germline V gene are WSHSY and SAAADI. The CDR3 loop spans 15 amino acids. cDNA encoding TCRalpha and TCRbeta underwent two nested PCRs of approximately 16 and 10 cycles, each of which was followed by bead purification. TCRdb reprocessed the 5' RACE reads and keeps a single row for each CDR3 protein, giving no DNA. This sample lists under 200,000 distinct CDR3 sequences; its ten largest clones have about 2.7%. The clonotype originates from a human donor with ulcerative colitis or Crohn's disease, or a healthy co-twin of an affected twin (not recorded which). The sample consisted of blood. The chain links TRBV10-2 to TRBJ2-7; TCRdb indicates TRBD1, and absent DNA this call remains unverified. The CDR3 loop is CASSDPGQGPYEQYF.